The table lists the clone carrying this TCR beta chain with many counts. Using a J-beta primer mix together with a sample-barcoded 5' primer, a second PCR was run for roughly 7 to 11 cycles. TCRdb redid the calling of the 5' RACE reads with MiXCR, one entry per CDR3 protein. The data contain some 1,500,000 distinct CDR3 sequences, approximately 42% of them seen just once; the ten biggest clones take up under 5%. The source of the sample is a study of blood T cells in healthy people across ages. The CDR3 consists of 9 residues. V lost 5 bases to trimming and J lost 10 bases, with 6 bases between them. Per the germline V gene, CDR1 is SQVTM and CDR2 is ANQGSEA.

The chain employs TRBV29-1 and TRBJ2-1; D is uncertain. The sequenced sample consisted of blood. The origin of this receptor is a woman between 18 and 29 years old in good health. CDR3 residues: CSVSYEQFF. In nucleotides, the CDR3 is TGCAGCGTTTCGTACGAGCAGTTCTTC.